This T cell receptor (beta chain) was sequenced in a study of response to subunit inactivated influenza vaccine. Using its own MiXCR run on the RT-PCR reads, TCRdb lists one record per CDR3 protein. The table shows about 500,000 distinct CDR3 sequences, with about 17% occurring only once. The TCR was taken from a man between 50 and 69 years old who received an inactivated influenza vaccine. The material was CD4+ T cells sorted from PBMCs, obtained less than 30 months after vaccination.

The CDR3 DNA sequence: TGTGCCAGCAGCTTGGGACAGGGTGGATATAGCAATCAGCCCCAGCATTTT. This codes for CASSLGQGGYSNQPQHF. The gene calls are TRBV5-6 and TRBJ1-5; TRBD1 matches at 7 bases. CDR3 size: 17 residues. Germline V CDR1 and CDR2: SGHDT, YYEEEE. V gave up 0 bases and J gave up 0 bases; unmatched junction bases: 6.